This TCR beta chain emerged from a study of blood T cell repertoires in COVID-19. CDR3 length: 13 residues. V lost 1 base, J lost 9 bases, and 10 bases lay in between. From germline, CDR1 is SGHTA and CDR2 FQGTGA. TCRdb's table, derived via immunoSEQ multiplex PCR, lists solely in-frame clones and lacks some. The table lists 45,000 to 55,000 clones, around 84% of them singletons. Material: peripheral blood. This sequence was found in a man aged 45-65 years with acute or convalescent COVID-19. The rearrangement joins TRBV7-3 to TRBJ2-1; a possible D gene is TRBD1 (5 bases). CDR3 residues: CASSLNEGVEQFF. CDR3 DNA: TGTGCCAGCAGCTTAAACGAAGGGGTTGAGCAGTTCTTC.